These 20 T cell receptor beta chains came from one sample sequenced in a study of cytomegalovirus exposure and HLA in healthy donors. The primer mix had 60 Vbeta and 13 Jbeta primers. Libraries were prepared by immunoSEQ multiplex PCR; TCRdb keeps only in-frame clonotypes and omits some of them. The table lists about 69,000 clones, approximately 74% of them singletons. The sequenced sample was PBMCs. The receptors originated from a woman aged 25 to 39 in good health and CMV-seropositive.

The J gene is TRBJ1-1, the V gene TRBV2, with no clear D. V dropped 4 bases and J dropped 4 bases, with 13 bases sitting between them. CDR1 and CDR2 from the germline V gene are SNHLY and FYNNEI. The CDR3 contains 14 residues. The CDR3 DNA sequence: TGTGCCAGCAGTGGAGGCAGGACTGTCACTGAAGCTTTCTTT. Translated: CASSGGRTVTEAFF.

The chain recombines TRBV5-4 with TRBJ2-1; D is uncertain. CDR1 and CDR2 from the germline V gene are SGHNT and YYREEE (reference sequence). Trimming pared 0 bases from V and 9 bases from J, leaving 13 bases between. The CDR3 totals 14 residues. CDR3 nucleotides: TGTGCCAGCAGCTTGGACCGCGCAGGTGGTGAGCAGTTCTTC. It translates to CASSLDRAGGEQFF.

This clone was counted only a few times. J is TRBJ1-5 and V is TRBV15; D is possibly TRBD1 (5 bases). V was shortened by 0 bases and J by 2 bases, with 11 bases between the two germline ends. Germline-derived CDR1 and CDR2 are LNHNV and YYDKDF (reference sequence). The CDR3 is 16 amino acids. The CDR3 nucleotides are TGTGCCACCAGCAGAGATAGCAGGGTGGGCAATCAGCCCCAGCATTTT. Translated: CATSRDSRVGNQPQHF.

V is TRBV28 and J is TRBJ1-5; maybe TRBD1 (6 bases). Germline CDR1 reads MDHEN; CDR2 reads SYDVKM. The CDR3 totals 12 residues. The germline V and J ends were trimmed by 10 bases and 3 bases, with 10 bases remaining between them. The CDR3 spells CATTGFNQPQHF. CDR3 bases: TGTGCCACCACAGGGTTCAATCAGCCCCAGCATTTT.

V gene TRBV28 combines with J gene TRBJ2-7; 9 bases fit TRBD2. The CDR3 extends over 15 amino acids. Germline V gene data show CDR1 as MDHEN and CDR2 as SYDVKM. With 8 bases clipped from V and 1 base from J, the junction kept 9 bases outside the gene matches. CDR3 sequence: CASRKASGMSYEQYF. CDR3 sequence (DNA): TGTGCCAGCCGAAAGGCTAGCGGGATGTCCTACGAGCAGTACTTC.

The V call is TRBV30, the J call TRBJ2-6, with D possibly being TRBD1 (6 bases). The ends were cut back, 1 base at V and 4 bases at J, with 23 bases in the middle. The V gene's germline CDR1 is GTSNPN and CDR2 SVGIG (reference sequence). This CDR3 region has 19 residues. CDR3 protein: CAWSALGSHRVKGANVLTF. DNA for the CDR3: TGTGCCTGGAGTGCCCTTGGATCCCACAGGGTAAAGGGGGCCAACGTCCTGACTTTC.

The chain uses TRBV6-5 and TRBJ2-1; the match to TRBD2 covers 8 bases. The ends lost 2 bases at V and 10 bases at J; junction bases unmatched: 4. Germline CDR1 MNHEY, CDR2 SVGAGI. The CDR3 is 13 amino acids. The CDR3 is CASSYLWTSEQFF. CDR3 bases: TGTGCCAGCAGTTACCTTTGGACTAGCGAGCAGTTCTTC.

The V gene is TRBV9, the J gene TRBJ2-7; D gene uncertain. Looked up from germline, CDR1 is SGDLS and CDR2 is YYNGEE. The V and J ends lost 2 bases and 0 bases respectively, with 12 bases between them. The CDR3 consists of 15 residues. The DNA for the CDR3 is TGTGCCAGCAGCGTGTCAGCGTTGAGCTCCTACGAGCAGTACTTC. As protein: CASSVSALSSYEQYF.

The chain carries TRBV30 and TRBJ2-7; no reliable D call. V lost 2 bases, J lost 2 bases, and 16 bases lay in between. CDR1 is GTSNPN and CDR2 is SVGIG in the germline V gene (reference sequence). The CDR3 totals 15 residues. The CDR3 is CAWSPGTVPPYEQYF. In DNA form, the CDR3 reads TGTGCCTGGAGTCCCGGTACGGTTCCCCCCTACGAGCAGTACTTC.

The V and J genes are TRBV15 and TRBJ2-6; 16 bases align to TRBD2. Germline V lookup: CDR1 LNHNV, CDR2 YYDKDF (reference sequence). J lost 1 base, V lost 0 bases, and 3 bases had no gene match. The CDR3 consists of 20 residues. The CDR3 loop reads CATSRDLGLAGGSGANVLTF. In DNA, the CDR3 is TGTGCCACCAGCAGAGATTTGGGACTAGCGGGAGGGTCTGGGGCCAACGTCCTGACTTTC.

This clone has just a few counts. The rearrangement uses TRBV5-6 and TRBJ2-6; D perhaps matches TRBD2 (6 bases). Germline-derived CDR1 and CDR2 are SGHDT and YYEEEE. Trimming took off 4 bases at V and 3 bases at J, with 11 bases between the two ends. The CDR3 covers 15 residues. The CDR3 DNA is TGTGCCAGCAGCCTGAGGGGAGGTGGGGCCAACGTCCTGACTTTC. Translation gives CASSLRGGGANVLTF.

The rearrangement uses TRBV6-6 and TRBJ1-1, with a tentative D call TRBD1 (6 bases). Germline V gene data show CDR1 as MNHNY and CDR2 as SVGAGI (reference sequence). The CDR3 runs 12 residues. Trimming removed 5 bases at V and 11 bases at J, with 15 bases between. DNA for the CDR3: TGTGCCAGCAGTCGCCGGGGGGCGGGGGCTTTCTTT. Its protein is CASSRRGAGAFF.

This clone was seen a handful of times. The V gene is TRBV6-1, the J gene TRBJ2-3, with 11 bases identical to TRBD2. This CDR3 has 14 residues. The J segment lost 4 bases and the V segment lost 7 bases, leaving 4 bases of the junction unmatched. CDR1 is MNHNS and CDR2 is SASEGT in the germline V gene. This chain's CDR3 is CASTETSGADTQYF. CDR3 sequence (DNA): TGTGCCAGCACCGAGACTAGCGGGGCAGATACGCAGTATTTT.

J is TRBJ1-2 and V is TRBV28, with D perhaps matching TRBD1 (6 bases). Germline CDR1 reads MDHEN; CDR2 reads SYDVKM. V lost 7 bases, J lost 4 bases, and 16 bases lay in between. There are 14 residues in the CDR3. The CDR3 spells CASNLLQGTYGYTF. CDR3 sequence (DNA): TGTGCCAGCAACCTCCTACAGGGTACCTATGGCTACACCTTC.

A few counts support this clone. The chain recombines TRBV28 with TRBJ2-1, with D perhaps matching TRBD2 (6 bases). Germline V CDR1 and CDR2: MDHEN, SYDVKM. CDR3 length: 16 residues. The germline V and J ends were trimmed by 1 base and 0 bases, with 10 bases remaining between them. DNA for the CDR3: TGTGCCAGCAGTTTATATAGCGGAAGCTCCTACAATGAGCAGTTCTTC. Protein: CASSLYSGSSYNEQFF. The variable domain in full, completed from reference TRBV28 and TRBJ2-1, reads DVKVTQSSRYLVKRTGEKVFLECVQDMDHENMFWYRQDPGLGLRLIYFSYDVKMKEKGDIPEGYSVSREKKERFSLILESASTNQTSMYLCASSLYSGSSYNEQFFGPGTRLTVL.

The rearrangement joins TRBV6-5 to TRBJ1-3; 10 bases line up with TRBD1. CDR3 length: 16 residues. J was trimmed by 3 bases and V by 0 bases; bases with no gene match: 2. Germline lookup yields CDR1 MNHEY and CDR2 SVGAGI. The chain's CDR3 is CASSYSGQGSGNTIYF. The CDR3 coding sequence is TGTGCCAGCAGTTACTCGGGACAGGGGAGTGGAAACACCATATATTTT.

The gene calls are TRBV7-2 and TRBJ1-3; 8 bases map to TRBD1. Trimming cost V 2 bases and J 6 bases; bases outside gene matches: 9. This CDR3 spans 16 amino acids. Germline V CDR1 and CDR2: SGHTA, FQGNSA. As DNA, the CDR3 is TGTGCCAGCAGCTTATCGACAGGGGAAAAAGTAAACACCATATATTTT. Protein: CASSLSTGEKVNTIYF.

The chain uses TRBV28 and TRBJ1-2; D uncertain. The CDR3 is 14 amino acids. The germline V gene has CDR1 MDHEN and CDR2 SYDVKM. The V and J ends lost 4 bases and 9 bases respectively, with 18 bases between them. CDR3 amino acids: CASSSGSYYVSYTF. CDR3 bases: TGTGCCAGCAGTTCTGGCAGCTACTATGTGAGCTACACCTTC.

V is TRBV7-2 and J is TRBJ2-1; TRBD1 agrees at 8 bases. V shed 4 bases, J shed 8 bases, and the junction held 7 bases outside the gene matches. CDR1 is SGHTA and CDR2 is FQGNSA in the germline V gene. The length of the CDR3 is 14 residues. DNA of the CDR3: TGTGCCAGCAGCTCCTCAGGGGGCATCGATGAGCAGTTCTTC. This translates into CASSSSGGIDEQFF.

The chain couples TRBV28 to TRBJ1-1; D not certain. Trimming pared 7 bases from V and 12 bases from J, leaving 15 bases between. Germline assignment: CDR1 MDHEN and CDR2 SYDVKM. This CDR3 comprises 11 residues. CDR3 sequence reads: CASKRLEKPFF. In DNA form, the CDR3 reads TGTGCCAGCAAACGCCTTGAGAAGCCTTTCTTT.